This T cell receptor beta chain was profiled in a study of radiotherapy plus CTLA-4 blockade in lung cancer. Profiling relied on immunoSEQ multiplex PCR, and the TCRdb table lists in-frame clones only, not all of them. The sample has some 60,000 clones, around 77% seen once. The V gene end was trimmed by 4 bases and the J gene end by 6 bases; junction bases not matched to a gene: 8. CDR1 is SGHKS, CDR2 YYEKEE, per germline (reference sequence). The CDR3 has 14 amino acids. Sequenced here: peripheral blood, sampled from a patient treated with radiotherapy plus ipilimumab. The chain combines TRBV5-5 with TRBJ2-7, with 9 bases matching TRBD2. The receptor was derived from a human donor with non-small cell lung cancer who had a complete response to radiotherapy plus ipilimumab. The CDR3 region has the DNA TGTGCCAGCAGCCTGGCGCTAGCGGGAACCGAGCAGTACTTC. The encoded protein is CASSLALAGTEQYF.